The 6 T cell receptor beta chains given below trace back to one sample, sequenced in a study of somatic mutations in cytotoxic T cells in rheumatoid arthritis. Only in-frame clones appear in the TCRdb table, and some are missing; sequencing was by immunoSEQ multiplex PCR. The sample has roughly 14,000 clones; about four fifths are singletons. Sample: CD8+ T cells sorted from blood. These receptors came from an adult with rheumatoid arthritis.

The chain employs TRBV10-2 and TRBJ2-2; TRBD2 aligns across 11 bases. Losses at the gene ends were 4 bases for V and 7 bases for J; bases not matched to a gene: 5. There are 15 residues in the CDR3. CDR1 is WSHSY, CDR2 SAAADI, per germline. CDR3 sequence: CASSGASGGLGELFF. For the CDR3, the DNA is TGCGCCAGCAGTGGGGCTAGCGGGGGGCTCGGGGAGCTGTTTTTT.

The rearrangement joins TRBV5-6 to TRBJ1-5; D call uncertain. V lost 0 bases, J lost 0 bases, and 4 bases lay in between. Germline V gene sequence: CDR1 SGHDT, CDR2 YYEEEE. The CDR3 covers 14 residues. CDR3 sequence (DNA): TGTGCCAGCAGCTTGGTGGGTAGCAATCAGCCCCAGCATTTT. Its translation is CASSLVGSNQPQHF.

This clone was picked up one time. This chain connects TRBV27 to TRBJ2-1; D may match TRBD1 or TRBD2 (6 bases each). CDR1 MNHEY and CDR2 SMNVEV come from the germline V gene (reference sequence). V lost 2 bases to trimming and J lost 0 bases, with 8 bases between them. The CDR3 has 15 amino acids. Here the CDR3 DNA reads TGTGCCAGCAGTTTAAAGGGGGGCTCCTACAATGAGCAGTTCTTC. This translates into CASSLKGGSYNEQFF.

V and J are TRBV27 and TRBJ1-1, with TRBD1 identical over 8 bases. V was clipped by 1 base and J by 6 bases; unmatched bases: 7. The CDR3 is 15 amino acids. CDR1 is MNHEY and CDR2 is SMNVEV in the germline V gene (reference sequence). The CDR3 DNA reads TGTGCCAGCAGTTTATTAGGGACAGGTAAGGCTGAAGCTTTCTTT. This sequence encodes CASSLLGTGKAEAFF.

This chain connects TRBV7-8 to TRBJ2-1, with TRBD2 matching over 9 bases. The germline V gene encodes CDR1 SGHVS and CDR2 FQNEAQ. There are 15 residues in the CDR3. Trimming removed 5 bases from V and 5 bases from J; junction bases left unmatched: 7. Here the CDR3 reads CASSPGLASNNEQFF. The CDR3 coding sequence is TGTGCCAGCAGCCCCGGACTAGCGAGCAACAATGAGCAGTTCTTC.

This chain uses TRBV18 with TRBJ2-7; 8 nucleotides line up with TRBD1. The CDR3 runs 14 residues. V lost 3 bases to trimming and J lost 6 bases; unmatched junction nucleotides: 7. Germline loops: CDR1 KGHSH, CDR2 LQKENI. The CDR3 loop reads CASSPGTGSSEQYF. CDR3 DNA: TGTGCCAGCTCACCCGGGACAGGTTCGTCCGAGCAGTACTTC.